Each of the 23 T cell receptor beta chains below was sequenced from the same sample in a study of T-cell memory formation after mild COVID-19. TCRdb reprocessed the 5' RACE reads with MiXCR, giving one entry per CDR3 protein. Counted here are nearly 200,000 distinct CDR3 sequences, around 19% occurring once; the ten biggest clones make up roughly 2.4%. Sequencing input: PBMCs or a T cell subset sorted from them (not recorded which). Receptors were obtained from an adult woman who had mild COVID-19 (a few samples of this study predate the infection). Cell type and time point are not known.

The sample holds many counts of this clonotype. V usage is TRBV6-5 and J usage is TRBJ1-1; TRBD1 might be the D (6 bases). Germline V gene data show CDR1 as MNHEY and CDR2 as SVGAGI. V gave up 5 bases and J gave up 5 bases, with 15 bases separating them. The CDR3 contains 14 residues. CDR3 DNA sequence: TGTGCCAGCAGTGCTGGACAGTTTCAAACTGAAGCTTTCTTT. Translating gives CASSAGQFQTEAFF.

The J gene is TRBJ1-2, the V gene TRBV29-1, with 8 bases matching TRBD1. The CDR3 spans 13 residues. In germline, CDR1 is SQVTM, CDR2 ANQGSEA. V gave up 5 bases and J gave up 7 bases; unmatched junction bases: 9. Written as DNA, the CDR3 is TGCAGCGTTCTCGTACAGGGGGGTGCTGGCTACACCTTC. This encodes CSVLVQGGAGYTF.

The chain has TRBV20-1 and TRBJ2-1; 9 bases are shared with TRBD2. CDR3 length: 14 amino acids. V dropped 3 bases and J dropped 6; count of bases not matched to a gene: 6. The germline CDR1 and CDR2 sequences are DFQATT and SNEGSKA (reference sequence). Here the CDR3 reads CSASSSGDLNEQFF. DNA of the CDR3: TGCAGTGCTAGCTCTAGCGGGGACCTCAATGAGCAGTTCTTC.

This clonotype turned up a few times. The chain employs TRBV4-1 and TRBJ1-1; D call uncertain. The CDR3 consists of 17 residues. Germline CDR1 and CDR2: MGHRA and YSYEKL. V dropped 0 bases and J dropped 2 bases, with 16 bases sitting between them. The CDR3 loop reads CASSQDSFTGRNTEAFF. CDR3 in DNA: TGCGCCAGCAGCCAAGATAGCTTTACGGGGAGAAACACTGAAGCTTTCTTT.

This clonotype was observed a handful of times. This chain uses TRBV4-3 with TRBJ1-3; D might be TRBD1 (5 bases). The V gene's germline CDR1 is LGHNA and CDR2 YSLEER. The CDR3 runs 15 residues. Between the trimmed V and J ends, which lost 2 bases and 8 bases, there was a span of 16 bases. Here the CDR3 DNA reads TGCGCCAGCAGCCAACTCCCAGGGACTTCTCACACCATATATTTT. Encoded protein: CASSQLPGTSHTIYF.

In its sample, this clonotype was seen a few times. The rearrangement uses TRBV6-1 and TRBJ1-5; TRBD1 might be the D (5 bases). The V end was cut by 8 bases, the J end by 3 bases, with 14 bases between. This CDR3 is built from 14 residues. Per germline, CDR1 MNHNS and CDR2 SASEGT. The CDR3 sequence is CASREGANNQPQHF. In DNA, the CDR3 is TGTGCCAGCCGGGAAGGGGCCAACAATCAGCCCCAGCATTTT.

V and J are TRBV4-2 and TRBJ2-1; 8 nucleotides align to TRBD2. In germline, CDR1 is LGHNA, CDR2 YNFKEQ. The trim removed 0 bases at V and 2 bases at J, leaving 3 bases unmatched. The CDR3 has 16 amino acids. CDR3 DNA sequence: TGTGCCAGCAGCCAAGACGCGGGGGGCCCCTACAATGAGCAGTTCTTC. Amino acid sequence: CASSQDAGGPYNEQFF.

The chain recombines TRBV11-2 with TRBJ2-7; 7 nucleotides match TRBD2. CDR1 and CDR2 (germline): SGHAT, FQNNGV. This CDR3 is 14 amino acids long. The V segment lost 2 bases and the J segment 6 bases; nucleotides outside the gene matches: 7. The CDR3 sequence is CASSLYSLAIEQYF. Here the CDR3 DNA reads TGTGCCAGCAGCTTATATTCACTAGCGATCGAGCAGTACTTC.

The genes are TRBV12-3 or TRBV12-4 and TRBJ1-1, with TRBD1 identical over 7 bases. This CDR3 region has 14 residues. Losses at the gene ends were 6 bases for V and 1 base for J; bases not matched to a gene: 5. CDR3 residues: CASSKWTGNTEAFF. In DNA, the CDR3 is TGTGCCAGCAGCAAATGGACAGGGAACACTGAAGCTTTCTTT.

V is TRBV10-2 and J is TRBJ2-7; no firm D call. Trimming removed 5 bases at V and 2 bases at J, with 13 bases between. In germline, CDR1 is WSHSY, CDR2 SAAADI. CDR3 length equals 14 residues. Written as DNA, the CDR3 is TGCGCCAGCAGTACTCAGGCACAGACCTACGAGCAGTACTTC. This encodes CASSTQAQTYEQYF.

This clonotype has more than one count but fewer than ten. The V gene is TRBV20-1, the J gene TRBJ1-1; D gene uncertain. Trimming shortened V by 6 bases and J by 7 bases, and 12 bases separated the two germline ends. CDR3 length equals 11 residues. Germline V gene data show CDR1 as DFQATT and CDR2 as SNEGSKA (reference sequence). CDR3 sequence: CSAPRDFEAFF. CDR3 nucleotides: TGCAGTGCCCCGCGGGATTTTGAAGCTTTCTTT.

This clonotype was seen a handful of times. This chain links TRBV20-1 with TRBJ2-1; 12 bases line up with TRBD2. Trimming cost V 4 bases and J 3 bases; bases outside gene matches: 7. Germline lookup yields CDR1 DFQATT and CDR2 SNEGSKA (reference sequence). This CDR3 contains 16 residues. CDR3 DNA: TGCAGTGCTACGAGACTAGCGGGAGCGCGCTACAATGAGCAGTTCTTC. Translating it yields CSATRLAGARYNEQFF.

The CDR3 here is CASSLAFGGRNEQFF. Written as DNA, the CDR3 is TGTGCCAGCAGCTTAGCTTTTGGGGGGCGAAATGAGCAGTTCTTC. The V call is TRBV7-6, the J call TRBJ2-1, with D perhaps being TRBD1 or TRBD2 (6 bases each). Trimming took 0 bases from V and 7 from J, leaving 13 bases between them. Germline values: CDR1 SGHVS, CDR2 FNYEAQ. The CDR3 extends over 15 amino acids.

The V call is TRBV3-1, the J call TRBJ1-1; 7 nucleotides match TRBD1. Trimming cost V 3 bases and J 1 base; bases outside gene matches: 5. The CDR3 has 15 amino acids. Germline V gene lookup returns CDR1 LGHDT and CDR2 YNNKEL (reference sequence). The CDR3 reads CASSHLGQRNTEAFF. Written as DNA, the CDR3 is TGTGCCAGCAGCCACCTGGGACAGAGGAACACTGAAGCTTTCTTT. The whole variable domain, remainder taken from reference TRBV3-1 and TRBJ1-1, is DTAVSQTPKYLVTQMGNDKSIKCEQNLGHDTMYWYKQDSKKFLKIMFSYNNKELIINETVPNRFSPKSPDKAHLNLHINSLELGDSAVYFCASSHLGQRNTEAFFGQGTRLTVV.

The chain employs TRBV11-2 and TRBJ2-1; 7 positions agree with TRBD2. The CDR3 contains 17 residues. CDR1 SGHAT and CDR2 FQNNGV come from the germline V gene. The trim removed 4 bases at V and 10 bases at J, leaving 19 bases unmatched. The chain's CDR3 is CASSSRGGRVMPSEQFF. The CDR3 DNA follows: TGTGCCAGCAGCTCCCGGGGCGGGAGAGTTATGCCCAGCGAGCAGTTCTTC.

In its sample, this clonotype was seen a few times. This chain links TRBV25-1 with TRBJ2-5, with 14 bases matching TRBD2. The CDR3 is 16 residues long. Germline V gives CDR1 MGHDK, CDR2 SYGVNS. V trimming: 7 bases; J trimming: 5 bases; junction bases outside the gene matches: 9. CDR3 sequence reads: CASNLGTSGGGETQYF. CDR3 bases: TGTGCCAGCAACCTAGGGACTAGCGGGGGAGGGGAGACCCAGTACTTC.

The count of this clonotype is one. The chain joins TRBV5-8 to TRBJ2-6, with 7 bases lining up with TRBD1. The CDR3 has 18 residues. CDR1 is SGHTS and CDR2 is YDEGEE in the germline V gene. The junction had 15 bases not matched to a gene; V was cut back by 9 bases and J by 0 bases. CDR3 sequence reads: CANPSDRVPLSGANVLTF. The CDR3 bases are TGTGCCAATCCATCAGACAGGGTGCCTCTCTCTGGGGCCAACGTCCTGACTTTC.

This clonotype showed up just a few times. V usage is TRBV7-6 and J usage is TRBJ2-1, with TRBD1 as a possible D gene (6 bases). Trimming shortened V by 1 base and J by 0 bases, and 13 bases separated the two germline ends. Germline loops: CDR1 SGHVS, CDR2 FNYEAQ. The CDR3 loop spans 17 amino acids. The CDR3 loop reads CASSLGAGQTSYNEQFF. Here the CDR3 DNA reads TGTGCCAGCAGCTTAGGTGCCGGACAGACCTCCTACAATGAGCAGTTCTTC.

This clonotype was observed a handful of times. This sequence joins TRBV7-9 and TRBJ1-2; D gene ambiguous. Looked up from germline, CDR1 is SEHNR and CDR2 is FQNEAQ (reference sequence). The CDR3 contains 13 residues. V lost 3 bases and J 6 bases, leaving 11 bases between the germline ends. CDR3 in DNA: TGTGCCAGCAGCTTGTGGGAAGTGAATGGCTACACCTTC. Its translation is CASSLWEVNGYTF.

This clonotype was seen a handful of times. The rearrangement links TRBV4-3 to TRBJ2-1; a possible D gene is TRBD2 (6 bases). Germline V gene data show CDR1 as LGHNA and CDR2 as YSLEER. With 3 bases removed from V and 2 bases from J, the gap between germline ends came to 14 bases. This CDR3 region has 16 residues. The CDR3 spells CASSHGDLGPYNEQFF. The CDR3 DNA reads as TGCGCCAGCAGCCATGGGGACTTAGGCCCCTACAATGAGCAGTTCTTC.

This clonotype appeared a few times. The chain employs TRBV6-6 and TRBJ1-3, with D possibly matching TRBD1 (6 bases). V was cut by 11 bases and J by 2 bases, with 25 bases left in between. The CDR3 is 17 amino acids. Per germline, CDR1 MNHNY and CDR2 SVGAGI (reference sequence). The CDR3 spells CAGPGWQGFVAGNTIYF. CDR3 DNA: TGTGCCGGTCCGGGTTGGCAGGGGTTTGTTGCTGGAAACACCATATATTTT.

Only a few counts were recorded for this clonotype. The chain joins TRBV5-6 to TRBJ2-3; D is unresolved. This CDR3 spans 13 amino acids. Germline V gene lookup returns CDR1 SGHDT and CDR2 YYEEEE. V lost 8 bases to trimming and J lost 4 bases, with 14 bases between them. CDR3 region: CASRPMGADTQYF. The CDR3 bases are TGTGCCAGTCGCCCAATGGGTGCAGATACGCAGTATTTT.

V and J are TRBV20-1 and TRBJ1-5; 9 nucleotides align to TRBD1. V dropped 0 bases and J dropped 1; count of bases not matched to a gene: 10. The CDR3 has 18 amino acids. In germline, CDR1 is DFQATT, CDR2 SNEGSKA (reference sequence). The CDR3: CSARDYGQGIGSNQPQHF. The CDR3 DNA follows: TGCAGTGCTAGAGATTACGGACAGGGGATAGGGAGCAATCAGCCCCAGCATTTT.